The 30 T cell receptor beta chains below were found in one sample sequenced in a study of blood T cell repertoires in COVID-19. Method: immunoSEQ multiplex PCR; TCRdb's copy keeps in-frame clones and lacks some. The sample contains 110,000 to 150,000 clones, around 82% of which appear only once. Specimen: peripheral blood. The receptors were sampled from a human donor in a cohort sampled during active COVID-19.

This clone was detected only a few times. The V gene is TRBV9, the J gene TRBJ2-7; D uncertain. Per germline, CDR1 SGDLS and CDR2 YYNGEE. There are 11 residues in the CDR3. V was cut by 4 bases and J by 2 bases, with 4 bases left in between. The CDR3 nucleotides are TGTGCCAGCAGCCTTCCCTACGAGCAGTACGTC. Protein: CASSLPYEQYV.

V is TRBV7-2 and J is TRBJ2-1; 7 positions match TRBD2. Germline CDR1 SGHTA, CDR2 FQGNSA. V dropped 4 bases and J dropped 9; count of bases not matched to a gene: 6. The CDR3 is 13 residues long. The CDR3 spells CASSSGAGFEQFF. In DNA, the CDR3 is TGTGCCAGCAGCTCCGGAGCGGGATTTGAGCAGTTCTTC.

This sequence joins TRBV11-2 and TRBJ2-1; perhaps TRBD2 as D (5 bases). The CDR3 is 16 amino acids. Trimming cost V 1 base and J 7 bases, with 17 bases left between them. CDR1 and CDR2 (germline): SGHAT, FQNNGV. The CDR3 nucleotides are TGTGCCAGCAGCTTAGGACTCAACCTCCGAGGGAATGAGCAGTTCTTC. This gives the protein CASSLGLNLRGNEQFF. The full variable domain, in which reference TRBV11-2 and TRBJ2-1 provide the parts outside the CDR3, is EAGVAQSPRYKIIEKRQSVAFWCNPISGHATLYWYQQILGQGPKLLIQFQNNGVVDDSQLPKDRFSAERLKGVDSTLKIQPAKLEDSAVYLCASSLGLNLRGNEQFFGPGTRLTVL.

V gene TRBV5-1 combines with J gene TRBJ1-2, with D unresolved. Trimming removed 0 bases at V and 7 bases at J, with 7 bases between. This CDR3 region has 12 residues. Germline loops: CDR1 SGHRS, CDR2 YFSETQ. CDR3 nucleotides: TGCGCCAGCAGCTTGGACGGCGGTGGCTACACCTTC. Amino acids: CASSLDGGGYTF.

This clone was picked up one time. The V and J genes are TRBV6-5 and TRBJ2-1; 13 bases align to TRBD2. V lost 6 bases to trimming and J lost 6 bases; unmatched junction nucleotides: 5. The CDR3 spans 15 residues. CDR1 MNHEY and CDR2 SVGAGI come from the germline V gene. Here the CDR3 DNA reads TGTGCCAGCAGAAGGACTAGCGGGGGTATCAATGAGCAGTTCTTC. It is translated as CASRRTSGGINEQFF.

The CDR3 loop is CASSPRLDGEAFF. For the CDR3, the DNA is TGTGCCAGCAGCCCTCGATTAGACGGGGAAGCTTTCTTT. V gene TRBV7-9 combines with J gene TRBJ1-1; D is undetermined. CDR1 is SEHNR, CDR2 FQNEAQ, per germline (reference sequence). This CDR3 contains 13 residues. V shed 5 bases and J shed 8 bases, with 15 bases lying between them.

The rearrangement links TRBV19 to TRBJ1-2; D not resolved. V dropped 5 bases and J dropped 8 bases, with 9 bases sitting between them. The germline V gene has CDR1 LNHDA and CDR2 SQIVND (reference sequence). The CDR3 sequence is 11 residues long. CDR3 in amino acids: CASSFGGGYTF. CDR3 DNA sequence: TGTGCCAGTAGTTTCGGAGGAGGCTACACCTTC.

The genes are TRBV5-1 and TRBJ2-3, with 9 bases matching TRBD1. V lost 4 bases to trimming and J lost 2 bases; unmatched junction nucleotides: 8. This CDR3 region has 16 residues. Germline V gene data show CDR1 as SGHRS and CDR2 as YFSETQ. The CDR3 sequence is CASSPRDRDFTDTQYF. In nucleotides, the CDR3 is TGCGCCAGCAGCCCTCGGGACAGGGATTTCACAGATACGCAGTATTTT.

The chain uses TRBV6-2 or TRBV6-3 and TRBJ2-1; 11 positions match TRBD2. V shed 5 bases, J shed 14 bases, and the junction held 14 bases outside the gene matches. The CDR3 covers 15 residues. The germline gives CDR1 MNHEY, CDR2 SVGEGT. The CDR3 DNA is TGTGCCAGCAGTGCCAGACTAGCGGGGACCCGACGGAAGTTCTTC. Amino acid sequence: CASSARLAGTRRKFF.

The V call is TRBV24-1, the J call TRBJ1-2, with unresolved D. Per germline, CDR1 KGHDR and CDR2 SFDVKD. The V gene lost 3 bases and the J gene lost 8 bases, with 6 bases spanning the gap. The CDR3 has 11 amino acids. The CDR3 DNA reads as TGTGCCACCAGTGATCTATGGGGCTACACCTTC. This codes for CATSDLWGYTF.

This rearrangement joins TRBV4-1 to TRBJ2-7; perhaps TRBD2 as D (6 bases). Germline V gene data show CDR1 as MGHRA and CDR2 as YSYEKL. The CDR3 has 16 amino acids. V was trimmed by 0 bases and J by 3 bases, leaving 15 bases between them. This CDR3 reads CASSQDRASAFYEQYF. CDR3 coding DNA: TGCGCCAGCAGCCAAGATCGGGCTAGCGCTTTCTACGAGCAGTACTTC.

This chain links TRBV13 with TRBJ2-2, with a tentative D call TRBD1 (6 bases). Looked up from germline, CDR1 is PRHDT and CDR2 is FYEKMQ (reference sequence). The V and J ends lost 4 bases and 5 bases respectively, with 8 bases between them. This CDR3 is 13 amino acids long. CDR3 bases: TGTGCCAGCAGCTCAAGGGGGACCGGGGAGCTGTTTTTT. Its protein is CASSSRGTGELFF.

V is TRBV5-5 and J is TRBJ2-7, with 10 bases fitting TRBD2. The CDR3 consists of 15 residues. Looked up from germline, CDR1 is SGHKS and CDR2 is YYEKEE (reference sequence). V lost 1 base to trimming and J lost 3 bases; unmatched junction nucleotides: 4. The CDR3 DNA follows: TGTGCCAGCAGCTTGAGCGGGGGGGGAATCTACGAGCAGTACTTC. Residues: CASSLSGGGIYEQYF.

The V call is TRBV7-2, the J call TRBJ2-7, with a weak D call TRBD1 (6 bases). Trimming left V 2 bases short and J 1 base short, with 12 bases between. The length of the CDR3 is 15 residues. Germline loops: CDR1 SGHTA, CDR2 FQGNSA. CDR3 protein: CASSLRAGASYEQYF. As DNA, the CDR3 is TGTGCCAGCAGCTTAAGGGCAGGGGCGTCCTACGAGCAGTACTTC.

The CDR3 DNA sequence: TGTGCCAGCAGAAGACAGGGGAGCACAGATACGCAGTATTTT. This codes for CASRRQGSTDTQYF. The chain employs TRBV6-5 and TRBJ2-3; 8 bases are shared with TRBD1. The CDR3 totals 14 residues. Germline V gene sequence: CDR1 MNHEY, CDR2 SVGAGI. Trimming at V came to 6 bases and at J to 0 bases, leaving 2 bases not matched to a gene.

This clone was counted a few times. The chain combines TRBV6-2 or TRBV6-3 with TRBJ1-6; 8 bases line up with TRBD1. The CDR3 has 13 residues. Germline CDR1 reads MNHEY; CDR2 reads SVGEGT. V gave up 6 bases and J gave up 14 bases; unmatched junction bases: 9. For the CDR3, the DNA is TGTGCCAGCAGGTACCGGACAGGGATGACCCTCCACTTT. This translates into CASRYRTGMTLHF.

This chain connects TRBV5-4 to TRBJ2-1; the match to TRBD1 covers 10 bases. Germline trimming cut 3 bases from V and 4 bases from J; bases unmatched to any gene: 4. CDR1 is SGHNT and CDR2 is YYREEE in the germline V gene (reference sequence). The CDR3 loop spans 15 amino acids. CDR3 sequence reads: CASSSPGQGYNEQFF. The CDR3 bases are TGTGCCAGCAGCTCGCCGGGACAGGGGTACAATGAGCAGTTCTTC. Filled out from reference TRBV5-4 and TRBJ2-1, the complete variable domain reads ETGVTQSPTHLIKTRGQQVTLRCSSQSGHNTVSWYQQALGQGPQFIFQYYREEENGRGNFPPRFSGLQFPNYSSELNVNALELDDSALYLCASSSPGQGYNEQFFGPGTRLTVL.

The V gene is TRBV15, the J gene TRBJ2-7; D remains unclear. CDR1 and CDR2 (germline): LNHNV, YYDKDF (reference sequence). The CDR3 has 13 residues. Trimming removed 1 base from V and 1 base from J, with 5 bases in between. CDR3 region: CATSRARSYEQYF. CDR3 DNA sequence: TGTGCCACCAGCAGAGCCAGGTCCTACGAGCAGTACTTC.

This chain's CDR3 is CASSQALTRGGQETQYF. Written as DNA, the CDR3 is TGTGCCAGCAGCCAAGCACTGACGAGGGGGGGTCAAGAGACCCAGTACTTC. This chain connects TRBV3-1 (or the pseudogene TRBV3-2) to TRBJ2-5; a weak D match, TRBD2 (7 bases). Germline values: CDR1 LGHDT, CDR2 YNNKEL (reference sequence). The ends were cut back, 1 base at V and 2 bases at J, with 17 bases in the middle. This CDR3 has 17 amino acids.

This chain uses TRBV6-5 with TRBJ1-5; D call uncertain. The CDR3 extends over 13 amino acids. Germline V lookup: CDR1 MNHEY, CDR2 SVGAGI. Trimming shortened V by 5 bases and J by 3 bases, and 8 bases separated the two germline ends. In DNA, the CDR3 is TGTGCCAGCAGTCTCGAGTTCAATCAGCCCCAGCATTTT. Amino acid sequence: CASSLEFNQPQHF.

V usage is TRBV7-9 and J usage is TRBJ1-4; 7 bases are shared with TRBD1. The germline V gene has CDR1 SEHNR and CDR2 FQNEAQ (reference sequence). V lost 8 bases, J lost 3 bases, and 3 bases stayed unmatched. The CDR3 totals 13 residues. CDR3 DNA: TGTGCCAGCCAAGGGACAGCTAATGAAAAACTGTTTTTT. It encodes CASQGTANEKLFF.

This chain uses TRBV5-6 with TRBJ2-1; 8 bases fit TRBD2. Germline CDR1 is SGHDT and CDR2 is YYEEEE. The CDR3 is 15 residues long. J lost 10 bases, V lost 3 bases, and 12 bases had no gene match. The CDR3 loop is CASSSRGGRITEQFF. The CDR3 DNA is TGTGCCAGCAGCTCCCGGGGGGGGCGTATTACGGAGCAGTTCTTC.

For this clone: This sample includes further DNA sequences coding for the same CDR3. The chain links TRBV6-5 to TRBJ1-6; 9 bases match TRBD1. This CDR3 region has 13 residues. With V trimmed by 9 bases and J by 8 bases, 5 bases remained unmatched. CDR1 and CDR2 (germline): MNHEY, SVGAGI. CDR3 bases: TGTGCCAGTAGGTGGGACAGGGATTCACCCCTCCACTTT. It yields the protein CASRWDRDSPLHF.

The chain has TRBV12-3 or TRBV12-4 and TRBJ1-5; D may be TRBD1 (5 bases). The CDR3 runs 13 residues. The V gene lost 5 bases and the J gene lost 7 bases, with 12 bases spanning the gap. This CDR3 reads CASSPFRGQPQHF. For the CDR3, the DNA is TGTGCCAGCAGTCCCTTCCGGGGGCAGCCCCAGCATTTT.

This clone turned up a few times. This chain uses TRBV3-1 (or the pseudogene TRBV3-2) with TRBJ1-5, with D hard to call. The germline V gene encodes CDR1 LGHDT and CDR2 YNNKEL (reference sequence). Trimming shortened V by 1 base and J by 9 bases, and 7 bases separated the two germline ends. The CDR3 is 12 amino acids. The CDR3 reads CASSQGEGPQHF. In DNA, the CDR3 is TGTGCCAGCAGCCAAGGGGAGGGGCCCCAGCATTTT.

The V gene is TRBV5-1, the J gene TRBJ2-7; D gene ambiguous. The germline V and J ends were trimmed by 1 base and 0 bases, with 5 bases remaining between them. Per germline, CDR1 SGHRS and CDR2 YFSETQ. This CDR3 is 13 amino acids long. The CDR3 is CASSLPSSYEQYF. CDR3 sequence (DNA): TGCGCCAGCAGCTTGCCTTCCTCCTACGAGCAGTACTTC.

V usage is TRBV24-1 and J usage is TRBJ2-3; TRBD1 matches 10 bases. With V trimmed by 0 bases and J by 5 bases, 13 bases remained unmatched. There are 19 residues in the CDR3. CDR1 and CDR2 (germline): KGHDR, SFDVKD. In DNA form, the CDR3 reads TGTGCCACCAGTGATTTGGCGGGGGTGGCGGGACAGGGGAGAGATACGCAGTATTTT. Translation gives CATSDLAGVAGQGRDTQYF.

The chain joins TRBV5-1 to TRBJ2-7; the D gene is possibly TRBD2 (6 bases). Germline CDR1 reads SGHRS; CDR2 reads YFSETQ. The CDR3 spans 14 residues. The V gene lost 3 bases and the J gene lost 6 bases, with 16 bases spanning the gap. The CDR3 DNA reads as TGCGCCAGCAGCTCGTTGGGGGGAGTGGGCGAGCAGTACGTC. Translated: CASSSLGGVGEQYV.

In this sample, this clone turned up a few times. This sequence joins TRBV27 and TRBJ2-1; perhaps TRBD2 as D (6 bases). The CDR3 is 14 amino acids. Germline V lookup: CDR1 MNHEY, CDR2 SMNVEV (reference sequence). Trimming pared 4 bases from V and 2 bases from J, leaving 9 bases between. The CDR3 DNA reads TGTGCCAGCAGTTCGGCGGGAACCTACAATGAGCAGTTCTTC. Its protein product is CASSSAGTYNEQFF.

The gene calls are TRBV6-1 and TRBJ2-5; D might be TRBD1 (5 bases). V was trimmed by 0 bases and J by 5 bases, leaving 16 bases between them. The CDR3 runs 16 residues. The germline V gene has CDR1 MNHNS and CDR2 SASEGT. In DNA form, the CDR3 reads TGTGCCAGCAGTGAAGCCCGACTCCCCAAGGGGGAGACCCAGTACTTC. Translated: CASSEARLPKGETQYF.